This T cell receptor (beta chain) was sequenced for a study of blood T cell repertoires in COVID-19. Study-wide context: Acute and convalescent COVID-19 samples came from the United States, Italy and Spain. The cDNA or gDNA used as material had been derived from T cells, B-cell-depleted T cells, or PBMCs.

Methods used by the authors: Amplification of reference gene primers provided the estimated nucleated cell counts. The data were produced by immunoSEQ multiplex PCR, yet TCRdb's version contains in-frame clones alone and is incomplete. D and trimming come from the DNA, and the V and J calls and clone size come from that table. The sample contains about 5,100 clones, around nine tenths of which appear only once. The V gene's germline CDR1 is SGHRS and CDR2 YFSETQ. The CDR3 length is 15 residues. The V gene end was trimmed by 4 bases and the J gene end by 10 bases; junction bases not matched to a gene: 14.

Sequencing was done on a sample of peripheral blood. The gene calls are TRBV5-1 and TRBJ2-1, with TRBD2 matching 7 bases. The sequence was collected from a woman of 80 years or more with acute or convalescent COVID-19. CDR3 bases: TGCGCCAGCAGCATGACCGGGACTACTCAAGGGGAGCAGTTCTTC. This translates into CASSMTGTTQGEQFF.